This T cell receptor beta chain came from a study of blood T cell repertoires in COVID-19. In the study overall: The origin of the acute and convalescent COVID-19 samples was the United States, Italy and Spain. PBMCs, B-cell-depleted T cells, or T cells were the source of the cDNA or gDNA that made up the material.

In the original workflow: For nucleated cells, counts were estimated from reference gene primer amplification. Clones were read by immunoSEQ multiplex PCR, and TCRdb kept only the in-frame ones, dropping some. The V and J calls and clone size come from that table; D and trimming were worked out from the DNA. The table has about 190,000 clones, around 83% seen once. Germline lookup yields CDR1 SQVTM and CDR2 ANQGSEA. This CDR3 contains 14 residues. V was clipped by 3 bases and J by 4 bases, with 13 bases between them. Sequencing was performed on peripheral blood. The receptor's source is a man aged 45-65 years with active or convalescent COVID-19. This chain connects TRBV29-1 to TRBJ1-3, with a possible D match to TRBD1 (5 bases). The CDR3 reads CSVDAAGTGNTIYF. CDR3 coding DNA: TGCAGCGTTGATGCTGCGGGGACCGGAAACACCATATATTTT.